This T cell receptor beta chain derives from a study of post-analysis software for immune sequencing data. Study background: The patients showed relapsing-remitting, secondary progressive and progressive-relapsing multiple sclerosis courses.

Study conclusions and caveats: In multiple sclerosis, normalized Chao1 diversity was significantly below that of controls. Samples from one preparation batch, clustered by F measure, grouped strongly together. Compared with controls, patients had more of five TRBV segments, including TRBV5-6, TRBV5-1 and TRBV20-1.

The TCR beta cDNA libraries carried unique molecular identifiers. Input of roughly 0.95 to 10 million T cells yielded a few hundred thousand cDNA molecules. TCRdb ran MiXCR on the PCR reads and lists one entry per CDR3 protein. The data show about 540,000 distinct CDR3 sequences, under 40% seen once. Details on this clonotype: Antigen specificity is unknown.

The CDR3 runs to 15 residues. Germline CDR1 reads LGHNA; CDR2 reads YNFKEQ. The ends lost 2 bases at V and 2 bases at J; junction bases unmatched: 5. J is TRBJ1-1 and V is TRBV4-2; TRBD1 agrees at 7 bases. The TCR originated in a girl aged 2-17 years with multiple sclerosis. Sequences were obtained from blood. The CDR3 reads CASSQQGQRNTEAFF. As DNA, the CDR3 is TGTGCCAGCAGCCAACAGGGACAGCGAAACACTGAAGCTTTCTTT.